The TCR beta chain described here comes from a study of T cell clonotyping in hematopoietic cell transplantation. The time point here: recipient sample about 28 days before transplant, after cytoreduction. Measured with immunoSEQ multiplex PCR; TCRdb has only the in-frame clones, and not every one. In the table there are approximately 26,000 clones, approximately 94% of which are singletons. The CDR3 spans 14 residues. With 4 bases clipped from V and 2 bases from J, the junction kept 4 bases outside the gene matches. Germline V gene lookup returns CDR1 SGHAT and CDR2 FQNNGV. The source was peripheral blood mononuclear cells, collected before stem cell transplant. The rearrangement links TRBV11-2 to TRBJ2-7; TRBD1 matches 8 bases. The clonotype comes from a man between 45 and 60 years old with acute myeloid leukemia. Some clones in this sample may be carry-over from other donors' samples. The CDR3 here is CASSWTGRAYEQYF. The CDR3 region has the DNA TGTGCCAGCAGCTGGACAGGGCGGGCCTACGAGCAGTACTTC.